This TCR beta chain stems from a study of PD-L1 blockade in urothelial cancer. Looking at the study overall: It was at some point between 2012 and 2014 that patients started atezolizumab at 1,200 mg intravenously every 3 weeks.

The CDR3 runs to 13 residues. CDR1 SGHAT and CDR2 FQNNGV come from the germline V gene. V trimming: 4 bases; J trimming: 8 bases; junction bases outside the gene matches: 5. As for time point: pretreatment peripheral blood. Each PCR received spiked synthetic TCR analog templates. This table comes from immunoSEQ multiplex PCR, and its TCRdb copy is limited to in-frame clones, with some not included. The sample yields about 52,000 clones, around 79% seen once. The TCR was taken from a man between 65 and 79 years old with urothelial cancer. The sequences come from PBMCs, collected around atezolizumab (anti-PD-L1) treatment. The chain recombines TRBV11-2 with TRBJ2-1; 7 nucleotides match TRBD1. In nucleotides, the CDR3 is TGTGCCAGCAGCTCCGGACAGGTACATGAGCAGTTCTTC. It specifies CASSSGQVHEQFF.